The clone carrying this T cell receptor beta chain was detected many times. What it recognizes is unknown. The record originates from a study of T-cell memory formation after mild COVID-19. Study results and caveats: Pre-infection memory contained some responding clones, which suggested that cross-reactive memory had joined. While clones contracting from day 15 to 85 were balanced between CD4 and CD8, later expanders leaned CD4+.

Germline CDR1 is SGHTA and CDR2 is FQGTGA. This CDR3 region has 15 residues. The germline V and J ends were trimmed by 6 bases and 0 bases, with 13 bases remaining between them. Via MiXCR, TCRdb re-called the 5' RACE reads, giving one row per CDR3 protein. The sample carries about 200,000 distinct CDR3 sequences, around 20% recorded once. This sequence originates from an adult woman who had mild COVID-19 (a few samples of this study predate the infection). Cell type and time point are not known. The sequencing input was PBMCs or a T cell subset sorted from them (not recorded which). The gene calls are TRBV7-3 and TRBJ2-3, with no clear D. CDR3 DNA: TGTGCCAGCAGTCTCGTCGGTAGCAGCACAGATACGCAGTATTTT. This encodes CASSLVGSSTDTQYF.